The 29 T cell receptor beta chains in this list originate from one sample, sequenced in a study of Graves' ophthalmopathy and Graves' hyperthyroidism. Scientists amplified the TCR beta CDR3 regions from RNA transcripts. First-round RT-PCR employed HTBI primers, with a second-round multiplex PCR after it. TCRdb reanalysed the multiplex PCR reads using MiXCR and keeps one entry per CDR3 protein. The data show about 210,000 distinct CDR3 sequences, under 30% seen once. Sequenced: peripheral blood. All receptors derive from a man aged 45-65 years with Graves' ophthalmopathy.

This clonotype was seen ten or more times. The rearrangement links TRBV28 to TRBJ2-5, with a weak D call TRBD1 (7 bases). Trimming removed 4 bases at V and 4 bases at J, with 22 bases between. The CDR3 consists of 17 residues. Germline CDR1 reads MDHEN; CDR2 reads SYDVKM. The CDR3 is CASSSGLTGVIPETQYF. CDR3 DNA sequence: TGTGCCAGCAGTTCGGGACTCACAGGGGTCATTCCAGAGACCCAGTACTTC.

This clonotype was observed at least ten times. V gene TRBV29-1 combines with J gene TRBJ2-5; 8 bases line up with TRBD1. J gave up 2 bases and V 4 bases, and 3 bases lay outside the gene matches. This CDR3 is 13 amino acids long. Germline CDR1 is SQVTM and CDR2 is ANQGSEA. The CDR3 here is CSVGGTGQETQYF. For the CDR3, the DNA is TGCAGCGTTGGGGGGACAGGTCAAGAGACCCAGTACTTC.

This clonotype has at least ten counts. The chain employs TRBV4-2 and TRBJ2-7; D ambiguous. The V end lost 4 bases, the J end lost 3 bases, and 13 bases lay between the germline ends. CDR1 is LGHNA, CDR2 YNFKEQ, per germline. There are 14 residues in the CDR3. The CDR3: CASSPIEGNYEQYF. Written as DNA, the CDR3 is TGTGCCAGCAGCCCTATTGAAGGAAACTACGAGCAGTACTTC.

This clonotype was recorded many times. The chain is built from TRBV12-3 or TRBV12-4 and TRBJ2-7, with TRBD1 matching 8 bases. Germline trimming cut 6 bases from V and 6 bases from J; bases unmatched to any gene: 4. The CDR3 covers 12 residues. The CDR3 bases are TGTGCCAGCAGCTTGGACAGGGCCGAGCAGTACTTC. As protein: CASSLDRAEQYF.

This clonotype has only a few counts. The chain uses TRBV2 and TRBJ1-5; maybe TRBD1 (5 bases). There are 13 residues in the CDR3. Per germline, CDR1 SNHLY and CDR2 FYNNEI. V lost 7 bases, J lost 4 bases, and 11 bases lay in between. CDR3 amino acids: CASNGALNQPQHF. The CDR3 region has the DNA TGTGCCAGCAACGGGGCATTAAATCAGCCCCAGCATTTT.

This clonotype was picked up many times. This chain links TRBV27 with TRBJ2-2, with D unclear. Germline CDR1 and CDR2: MNHEY and SMNVEV (reference sequence). V was cut by 7 bases and J by 6 bases, with 0 bases left in between. The CDR3 has 9 amino acids. The CDR3 protein is CASTGELFF. CDR3 nucleotides: TGTGCCAGCACCGGGGAGCTGTTTTTT.

The CDR3 nucleotides are TGTGCCAGCAGCCGACAGCCCTCGGGGGACGGGGGTCAGCCCCAGCATTTT. Protein sequence: CASSRQPSGDGGQPQHF. The gene calls are TRBV11-1 and TRBJ1-5; maybe TRBD1 (5 bases). CDR1 and CDR2 (germline): SGHAT, FQDESV (reference sequence). The CDR3 has 17 amino acids. Trimming stripped 5 bases from V and 6 bases from J, with 23 bases between.

This clonotype appeared many times. The chain links TRBV28 to TRBJ2-4; 9 nucleotides match TRBD2. Germline V lookup: CDR1 MDHEN, CDR2 SYDVKM. V was clipped by 6 bases and J by 7 bases; unmatched bases: 10. This CDR3 has 15 amino acids. The CDR3 DNA sequence: TGTGCCAGCAGAACCGATTGGACTAGCGTGAACATTCAGTACTTC. Translation gives CASRTDWTSVNIQYF.

The chain couples TRBV12-3 or TRBV12-4 to TRBJ1-1; D is unresolved. V lost 3 bases and J 1 base, leaving 9 bases between the germline ends. The length of the CDR3 is 14 residues. The CDR3 sequence is CASSLPGTNTEAFF. The CDR3, as DNA: TGTGCCAGCAGTTTGCCCGGTACGAACACTGAAGCTTTCTTT.

In its sample, this clonotype was seen many times. One junction end disagrees with the germline gene, perhaps due to a read error. This chain uses TRBV12-3 or TRBV12-4 with TRBJ2-7, with a possible D match to TRBD2 (6 bases). The CDR3 runs 15 residues. CDR3 loop: CASILKGGGTYEQYF. In DNA, the CDR3 is TGTGCCAGCATTTTAAAGGGTGGAGGGACCTACGAGCAGTACTTC.

V gene TRBV12-3 or TRBV12-4 combines with J gene TRBJ1-1, with 7 bases fitting TRBD1. This CDR3 is 14 amino acids long. The V gene end was trimmed by 6 bases and the J gene end by 2 bases; junction bases not matched to a gene: 6. The CDR3 spells CASRADRENTEAFF. For the CDR3, the DNA is TGTGCCAGCAGGGCCGACAGGGAAAACACTGAAGCTTTCTTT.

The chain is built from TRBV6-5 and TRBJ2-7, with TRBD2 matching over 8 bases. The trim removed 4 bases at V and 2 bases at J, leaving 4 bases unmatched. Per germline, CDR1 MNHEY and CDR2 SVGAGI. The CDR3 is 14 amino acids. CDR3 in DNA: TGTGCCAGCAGTTCCCGGACTAGCCCCTACGAGCAGTACTTC. It codes for CASSSRTSPYEQYF.

The chain uses TRBV7-9 and TRBJ2-7; 8 bases agree with TRBD1. The CDR3 is made up of 15 amino acids. The ends lost 3 bases at V and 0 bases at J; junction bases unmatched: 4. Germline loops: CDR1 SEHNR, CDR2 FQNEAQ (reference sequence). The CDR3 region has the DNA TGTGCCAGCAGCTTCTCAGGGGGCGCCTCCTACGAGCAGTACTTC. This gives the protein CASSFSGGASYEQYF. Drawing the rest from reference TRBV7-9 and TRBJ2-7, the complete variable domain is DTGVSQNPRHKITKRGQNVTFRCDPISEHNRLYWYRQTLGQGPEFLTYFQNEAQLEKSRLLSDRFSAERPKGSFSTLEIQRTEQGDSAMYLCASSFSGGASYEQYFGPGTRLTVT.

This sequence joins TRBV12-3 or TRBV12-4 and TRBJ1-6, with a possible D match to TRBD1 (6 bases). The CDR3 sequence is 15 residues long. V lost 4 bases and J lost 9, with 16 bases in between. This CDR3 reads CASSYWGARGSPLHF. DNA for the CDR3: TGTGCCAGCAGTTATTGGGGGGCGCGGGGTTCACCCCTCCACTTT.

Ten or more counts support this clonotype. The rearrangement uses TRBV12-3 or TRBV12-4 and TRBJ1-1; 10 bases map to TRBD1. The J segment lost 6 bases and the V segment lost 3 bases, leaving 4 bases of the junction unmatched. The CDR3 loop spans 14 amino acids. The CDR3 loop reads CASSLGDRGAEAFF. The CDR3, as DNA: TGTGCCAGCAGTTTGGGGGACAGGGGCGCTGAAGCTTTCTTT.

This clonotype was counted ten times or more. The V and J genes are TRBV20-1 and TRBJ2-6; D not resolved. CDR1 and CDR2 from the germline V gene are DFQATT and SNEGSKA (reference sequence). The CDR3 has 17 residues. V lost 5 bases and J lost 0, with 17 bases in between. CDR3 protein: CSARSPTVHSGANVLTF. The CDR3 coding sequence is TGCAGTGCTCGGTCCCCCACAGTACACTCTGGGGCCAACGTCCTGACTTTC.

The chain uses TRBV7-9 and TRBJ1-6, with D hard to call. Germline V lookup: CDR1 SEHNR, CDR2 FQNEAQ (reference sequence). The CDR3 contains 13 residues. Trimming took off 1 base at V and 8 bases at J, with 6 bases between the two ends. The CDR3 DNA sequence: TGTGCCAGCAGCTTAGGGGAGGATTCACCCCTCCACTTT. Amino acids: CASSLGEDSPLHF.

The sample holds many counts of this clonotype. V is TRBV12-3 or TRBV12-4 and J is TRBJ1-2, with TRBD1 matching 7 bases. The V gene end was trimmed by 4 bases and the J gene end by 2 bases; junction bases not matched to a gene: 1. The CDR3 spans 13 residues. Here the CDR3 reads CASSWGQNYGYTF. The CDR3 DNA sequence: TGTGCCAGCAGTTGGGGACAGAACTATGGCTACACCTTC.

The table lists this clonotype with many counts. V is TRBV9 and J is TRBJ1-1, with TRBD1 as a possible D gene (6 bases). The CDR3 is 16 residues long. Germline lookup yields CDR1 SGDLS and CDR2 YYNGEE. V lost 4 bases and J lost 1, with 17 bases in between. The CDR3 DNA sequence: TGTGCCAGCAGCCCAGGATGGGGGGGCGAGAACACTGAAGCTTTCTTT. Its protein product is CASSPGWGGENTEAFF.

This clonotype was detected ten times or more. V usage is TRBV9 and J usage is TRBJ2-7; D may correspond to TRBD1 or TRBD2 (6 bases each). The V gene lost 0 bases and the J gene lost 3 bases, with 10 bases spanning the gap. The CDR3 is made up of 14 amino acids. The germline V gene encodes CDR1 SGDLS and CDR2 YYNGEE. The CDR3 reads CASSVGGADYEQYF. CDR3 nucleotide sequence: TGTGCCAGCAGCGTAGGGGGGGCGGACTACGAGCAGTACTTC.

This clonotype came up many times. The chain employs TRBV7-8 and TRBJ2-5, with TRBD2 matching over 8 bases. The ends lost 4 bases at V and 4 bases at J; junction bases unmatched: 11. Germline V gene lookup returns CDR1 SGHVS and CDR2 FQNEAQ. There are 16 residues in the CDR3. DNA for the CDR3: TGTGCCAGCAGCTCCTCTAGGGCGGGAGGTTTAGAGACCCAGTACTTC. Encoded protein: CASSSSRAGGLETQYF.

The V call is TRBV14, the J call TRBJ2-7; 9 nucleotides agree with TRBD2. The V and J ends lost 4 bases and 4 bases, in that order; junction bases with no gene match: 11. Germline-derived CDR1 and CDR2 are SGHDN and FVKESK. The CDR3 loop spans 16 amino acids. CDR3 sequence reads: CASSLLSSGRWYEQYF. CDR3 in DNA: TGTGCCAGCAGCCTGCTATCGAGCGGGAGGTGGTACGAGCAGTACTTC. Using reference TRBV14 and TRBJ2-7 for the parts outside the CDR3, the full variable domain is EAGVTQFPSHSVIEKGQTVTLRCDPISGHDNLYWYRRVMGKEIKFLLHFVKESKQDESGMPNNRFLAERTGGTYSTLKVQPAELEDSGVYFCASSLLSSGRWYEQYFGPGTRLTVT.

This clonotype was recorded many times. CDR3: CASSLGPSAYEQYF. CDR3 in DNA: TGTGCCAGCAGCTTAGGTCCTAGCGCGTACGAGCAGTACTTC. This chain connects TRBV7-2 to TRBJ2-7, with D possibly matching TRBD2 (6 bases). With 1 base removed from V and 4 bases from J, the gap between germline ends came to 11 bases. CDR1 SGHTA and CDR2 FQGNSA come from the germline V gene. CDR3 length: 14 amino acids.

The table lists this clonotype with many counts. A much larger clone lies a single base off, so this may be a read error. The chain joins TRBV6-1 to TRBJ1-1; no clear D. Trimming left V 6 bases short and J 3 bases short, with 11 bases between. CDR3 length equals 13 residues. Germline V gene lookup returns CDR1 MNHNS and CDR2 SASEGT. The CDR3 sequence is CASRPGRDTEAFF. CDR3 coding DNA: TGTGCCAGCAGACCGGGGAGGGACACTGAAGCTTTCTTT.

This sequence joins TRBV20-1 and TRBJ1-1, with D unresolved. This CDR3 is 15 amino acids long. Trimming cost V 0 bases and J 1 base, with 12 bases left between them. The V gene's germline CDR1 is DFQATT and CDR2 SNEGSKA (reference sequence). In DNA, the CDR3 is TGCAGTGCTAGAGATCGGCAACACCCGAACACTGAAGCTTTCTTT. It specifies CSARDRQHPNTEAFF.

The sample holds many counts of this clonotype. The J gene is TRBJ1-2, the V gene TRBV29-1; TRBD1 is a possible D gene (5 bases). The length of the CDR3 is 13 residues. V lost 3 bases and J 5 bases, leaving 13 bases between the germline ends. CDR1 and CDR2 from the germline V gene are SQVTM and ANQGSEA. DNA of the CDR3: TGCAGCGTTGAGGAGGGGTCTGCGTATGGCTACACCTTC. Translation gives CSVEEGSAYGYTF.

This clonotype was picked up many times. The J gene is TRBJ2-5, the V gene TRBV12-3 or TRBV12-4; weak D call: TRBD2 (5 bases). The CDR3 extends over 12 amino acids. Between the trimmed V and J ends, which lost 7 bases and 5 bases, there was a span of 11 bases. The CDR3: CASIGGGETQYF. The CDR3 nucleotides read TGTGCCAGCATAGGAGGCGGGGAGACCCAGTACTTC.

This clonotype occurred many times. This rearrangement joins TRBV28 to TRBJ2-7, with D uncertain. V was pared by 5 bases and J by 3 bases, with 8 bases between. This CDR3 region has 12 residues. Germline V gene sequence: CDR1 MDHEN, CDR2 SYDVKM. The CDR3 loop reads CASSQKGYEQYF. As DNA, the CDR3 is TGTGCCAGCAGTCAGAAAGGCTACGAGCAGTACTTC.

The chain employs TRBV7-2 and TRBJ2-7; tentative D call: TRBD1 (5 bases). Germline V gene sequence: CDR1 SGHTA, CDR2 FQGNSA. The CDR3 consists of 15 residues. V lost 5 bases and J lost 0, with 14 bases in between. CDR3 residues: CASSPDRDSSYEQYF. The CDR3 region has the DNA TGTGCCAGCAGCCCTGACAGAGACAGCTCCTACGAGCAGTACTTC.